There are a few counts of the clone carrying this TCR beta chain. The antigen is undetermined. One end of the junction is discordant with germline, which a read error may explain. Production of TCR cDNA was by 5'RACE template switching, which also added a universal primer site and UMIs. A single record per CDR3 protein comes from TCRdb applying MiXCR to the 5' RACE reads. The sample lists some 290,000 distinct CDR3 sequences, about 11% seen once, with less than 3.5% in the top ten. Germline V gene sequence: CDR1 DFQATT, CDR2 SNEGSKA (reference sequence). CDR3 length: 13 residues. This specimen belongs to a study of T cells after yellow fever vaccination. General study points: A secondary response was less intense yet reached its peak sooner, at day 5 versus 15.

The TCR originated in a man aged 18 to 30 who received the YFV17D yellow fever vaccine. The chain employs TRBV20-1 and TRBJ2-1, with 7 bases lining up with TRBD1. The input for sequencing was CD4+ T cells sorted from PBMCs, taken 45 days after the yellow fever booster vaccination. The CDR3 nucleotides are TGCAGTGCTAGAGAGGTGGGGCAGGGGGTCCAGGTCTTC. The encoded protein is CSAREVGQGVQVF.